The entry below describes one T cell receptor (beta chain). As yet, its antigen is unknown. Naive CD8 cells lacked CD45RO, underwent positive selection for CCR7 and left out terminally differentiated effector memory CD45RA+ cells. This CDR3 is built from 10 residues. The V gene lost 8 bases and the J gene lost 2 bases, with 4 bases spanning the gap. Germline CDR1 is MNHEY and CDR2 is SMNVEV (reference sequence). This sample is drawn from a study of shared clonotypes between healthy human individuals. Overall study findings and caveats: Relative to their counterparts shared across all four donors, non-shared clonotypes exhibited diminished generation probabilities.

The data were produced by immunoSEQ multiplex PCR, yet TCRdb's version contains in-frame clones alone and is incomplete. This table has roughly 2,000,000 clones, about 94% appearing once. The source of this sequence is a man between 18 and 29 years old in good health. Specimen: naive CD8+ T cells sorted from blood. The chain couples TRBV27 to TRBJ2-7; D uncertain. The CDR3 sequence is CASPTYEQYF. The DNA of the CDR3 is TGTGCCAGCCCGACCTACGAGCAGTACTTC.